This T cell receptor beta chain was recovered during a study of blood T cell repertoires in COVID-19. J lost 6 bases, V lost 3 bases, and 5 bases had no gene match. In germline, CDR1 is MDHEN, CDR2 SYDVKM. The CDR3 sequence is 14 residues long. The assay was immunoSEQ multiplex PCR, and TCRdb's table has in-frame clones only and misses some. The sample records 60,000 to 85,000 clones, 86% being singletons. Input material: peripheral blood. The sequence came from a man aged 50 to 60 with active COVID-19. V usage is TRBV28 and J usage is TRBJ1-2, with TRBD1 matching 9 bases. Here the CDR3 reads CASSLVDRGDGYTF. DNA for the CDR3: TGTGCCAGCAGTTTGGTCGACAGGGGGGATGGCTACACCTTC.